The 25 T cell receptor beta chains reported below all come from one sample, sequenced in a study of breast tumors, draining lymph nodes, adjacent tissues. TCRdb re-called the multiplex PCR reads with MiXCR, one entry per CDR3 protein. The sample records roughly 80,000 distinct CDR3 sequences, about 21% being singletons. The lymph nodes were axillary draining lymph nodes from breast cancer patients. Sequencing was performed on axillary lymph node tissue. The receptors derive from a female donor with breast cancer. Some clones in this sample may be carry-over from other donors' samples.

The chain couples TRBV3-2 to TRBJ2-1; the D call of TRBD1 is as the table states it, not checked on the DNA. TRBV3-2 is labeled a pseudogene. CDR3 size: 18 residues. The CDR3 DNA is TGTGCCAGCAGCCAACGGGGGCCGATAGTGCACGTATACAATGAGCAGTTCTTC. Protein product: CASSQRGPIVHVYNEQFF.

Many counts were recorded for this clonotype. The V gene is TRBV5-4, the J gene TRBJ2-2; 11 bases are a match to TRBD2. Germline-derived CDR1 and CDR2 are SGHNT and YYREEE (reference sequence). V dropped 4 bases and J dropped 1; count of bases not matched to a gene: 3. The CDR3 has 16 amino acids. In nucleotides, the CDR3 is TGTGCCAGCAGCATAGGGACTAGCGGGAACACCGGGGAGCTGTTTTTT. Amino acids: CASSIGTSGNTGELFF.

Remarks on this clonotype: A read error may be the cause here, since a much bigger clone is one base away. The genes are TRBV27 and TRBJ1-2; D may be TRBD1 (5 bases). Germline V gene sequence: CDR1 MNHEY, CDR2 SMNVEV (reference sequence). The CDR3 totals 13 residues. V lost 2 bases and J lost 6, with 10 bases in between. The CDR3 loop is CASSLERGNGYTF. CDR3 coding DNA: TGTGCCAGCAGTTTAGAGAGGGGCAATGGCTACACCTTC.

This clonotype was found a few times. This may come from a read error, since a much larger clone is one base off. The J gene is TRBJ2-7, the V gene TRBV27, with D unresolved. V was shortened by 5 bases and J by 2 bases, with 7 bases between the two germline ends. There are 12 residues in the CDR3. The V gene's germline CDR1 is MNHEY and CDR2 SMNVEV (reference sequence). The CDR3, as DNA: TGTGCCAGCAGTCCGAGCGCCTACGAGCAGTACTTC. This translates into CASSPSAYEQYF.

This clonotype occurred many times. The chain carries TRBV19 and TRBJ2-7; possible D gene TRBD2, 6 bases. The CDR3 has 14 residues. Trimming took off 4 bases at V and 6 bases at J, with 16 bases between the two ends. The germline V gene encodes CDR1 LNHDA and CDR2 SQIVND (reference sequence). Here the CDR3 DNA reads TGTGCCAGTAGTACGCGACTAGGGCAACTCGAGCAGTACTTC. It yields the protein CASSTRLGQLEQYF.

This clonotype was counted many times. In DNA form, the CDR3 reads TGTGCCAGCAGCTTAAAGCGGAGCTACAATGAGCAGTTCTTC. The encoded protein is CASSLKRSYNEQFF. The chain recombines TRBV11-2 with TRBJ2-1, with D possibly being TRBD2 (5 bases). CDR3 size: 14 residues. V was shortened by 2 bases and J by 3 bases, with 8 bases between the two germline ends. CDR1 is SGHAT and CDR2 is FQNNGV in the germline V gene.

This clonotype was observed many times. The chain uses TRBV9 and TRBJ2-7, with 7 bases that match TRBD1. With 0 bases clipped from V and 4 bases from J, the junction kept 4 bases outside the gene matches. Germline V gives CDR1 SGDLS, CDR2 YYNGEE. The CDR3 has 14 residues. The CDR3 loop is CASSVAQGDYEQYF. The CDR3 coding sequence is TGTGCCAGCAGCGTAGCTCAGGGGGATTACGAGCAGTACTTC.

This clonotype was observed a handful of times. This rearrangement joins TRBV1 to TRBJ1-3. TRBV1 is designated a pseudogene. The CDR3 is 14 residues long. CDR3 DNA sequence: TGCACCAGCAGCCGAGAGGGCTCTGGAAACACCATATATTTT. Protein sequence: CTSSREGSGNTIYF.

This clonotype was picked up many times. The CDR3 loop reads CASSSRVTGELFF. CDR3 DNA sequence: TGTGCCAGCAGCTCCCGCGTTACCGGGGAGCTGTTTTTT. The chain employs TRBV7-2 and TRBJ2-2; D is ambiguous. CDR1 and CDR2 from the germline V gene are SGHTA and FQGNSA. V lost 4 bases and J 5 bases, leaving 8 bases between the germline ends. The CDR3 has 13 amino acids.

A remark on this clonotype: This may stem from a read error, because a much larger clone lies one nucleotide away. A read error is likely, as this CDR3 ends without the conserved phenylalanine or tryptophan. The rearrangement links TRBV12-3 or TRBV12-4 to TRBJ1-3; TRBD1 matches 11 bases. Losses at the gene ends were 6 bases for V and 4 bases for J; bases not matched to a gene: 5. The CDR3 sequence is 15 residues long. The CDR3 DNA follows: TGTGCCAGCAGCCGGACAGGGGGCAGAGGAAACACCATATATCTT. Protein product: CASSRTGGRGNTIYL.

This clonotype occurred many times. V usage is TRBV29-1 and J usage is TRBJ2-1; tentatively, D is TRBD1 or TRBD2 (6 bases each). V lost 2 bases and J 4 bases, leaving 12 bases between the germline ends. CDR3 length: 14 amino acids. The germline CDR1 and CDR2 sequences are SQVTM and ANQGSEA. CDR3 loop: CSVERGTTYNEQFF. CDR3 nucleotides: TGCAGCGTTGAACGCGGGACAACTTACAATGAGCAGTTCTTC.

As regards this clonotype: The final CDR3 position lacks the conserved phenylalanine or tryptophan, pointing to a likely read error. The V and J genes are TRBV7-2 and TRBJ1-2; D is perhaps TRBD1 (6 bases). The germline CDR1 and CDR2 sequences are SGHTA and FQGNSA. CDR3 size: 15 residues. V lost 5 bases and J 2 bases, leaving 15 bases between the germline ends. The CDR3 nucleotides read TGTGCCAGCAGCCTAGTCTCTGGACAGAACTATGGCTACACCTCC. Amino acids: CASSLVSGQNYGYTS.

Concerning this clonotype: Being one base from a much bigger clone, this may be a read error. The rearrangement joins TRBV4-3 to TRBJ2-2; D ambiguous. CDR3 length equals 14 residues. Deletions cut 5 bases from V and 4 bases from J, with 11 bases between. Germline V gives CDR1 LGHNA, CDR2 YSLEER. The CDR3 loop is CASSYRVGTGELFF. CDR3 DNA: TGCGCCAGCAGCTACCGGGTCGGCACCGGGGAGCTGTTTTTT.

This clonotype was recorded many times. This chain uses TRBV5-1 with TRBJ1-2, with D perhaps TRBD1 (6 bases). The CDR3 is 12 amino acids. CDR1 SGHRS and CDR2 YFSETQ come from the germline V gene. Trimming removed 5 bases from V and 4 bases from J, with 9 bases in between. The CDR3: CASSVDSYGYTF. The CDR3 DNA reads TGCGCCAGCAGTGTGGACAGCTATGGCTACACCTTC.

This sequence joins TRBV30 and TRBJ1-2; D gene uncertain. The CDR3 extends over 13 amino acids. The germline gives CDR1 GTSNPN, CDR2 SVGIG (reference sequence). The V end was cut by 2 bases, the J end by 6 bases, with 13 bases between. The CDR3 DNA is TGTGCCTGGAGTAGAAAGCCCGCCGATGGCTACACCTTC. This gives the protein CAWSRKPADGYTF.

This clonotype was picked up many times. The chain employs TRBV14 and TRBJ2-5; the D gene is possibly TRBD2 (6 bases). Germline values: CDR1 SGHDN, CDR2 FVKESK. The CDR3 has 15 residues. The ends were cut back, 1 base at V and 0 bases at J, with 9 bases in the middle. The CDR3 nucleotides read TGTGCCAGCAGCCAAGTTGGGAGGAACCAAGAGACCCAGTACTTC. It codes for CASSQVGRNQETQYF.

This clonotype was detected only a few times. The chain has TRBV6-6 and TRBJ2-5, with 11 bases that match TRBD1. This CDR3 comprises 16 residues. Germline CDR1 MNHNY, CDR2 SVGAGI (reference sequence). V lost 1 base and J lost 6; bases outside the gene matches: 7. The CDR3 nucleotides are TGTGCCAGCAGTTACTTACCCGGACAGGGGGCAAAGACCCAGTACTTC. Translating gives CASSYLPGQGAKTQYF.

This clonotype was recorded many times. The chain links TRBV14 to TRBJ2-7, with D perhaps TRBD1 (5 bases). Germline CDR1 is SGHDN and CDR2 is FVKESK. V lost 0 bases and J 4 bases, leaving 13 bases between the germline ends. The CDR3 has 15 amino acids. The CDR3: CASSQEQGWGYEQYF. The CDR3 DNA reads as TGTGCCAGCAGCCAAGAGCAGGGTTGGGGATACGAGCAGTACTTC.

This clonotype was detected many times. The chain recombines TRBV11-3 with TRBJ2-2, with D possibly matching TRBD2 (5 bases). The CDR3 covers 14 residues. Germline V gene data show CDR1 as SGHNT and CDR2 as YENEEA. V gave up 5 bases and J gave up 5 bases, with 12 bases separating them. The CDR3 DNA sequence: TGTGCCAGCAGCCTTAGGACTTCTACCGGGGAGCTGTTTTTT. It specifies CASSLRTSTGELFF.

This clonotype occurred many times. The chain is built from TRBV5-5 and TRBJ1-5; D remains ambiguous. V was shortened by 5 bases and J by 4 bases, with 19 bases between the two germline ends. The CDR3 has 16 residues. Germline V CDR1 and CDR2: SGHKS, YYEKEE (reference sequence). This CDR3 reads CASSPSELRGNQPQHF. Written as DNA, the CDR3 is TGTGCCAGCAGTCCGTCAGAGCTCCGGGGTAATCAGCCCCAGCATTTT.

The table lists this clonotype with a few counts. This chain joins TRBV28 and TRBJ2-3; D may match TRBD1 or TRBD2 (5 bases each). This CDR3 contains 13 residues. Trimming removed 7 bases at V and 9 bases at J, with 17 bases between. CDR1 MDHEN and CDR2 SYDVKM come from the germline V gene. CDR3 loop: CASTLGGGVTQYF. The CDR3 DNA follows: TGTGCCAGCACTCTTGGTGGGGGTGTGACGCAGTATTTT.

This clonotype was seen many times. The chain carries TRBV6-2 or TRBV6-3 and TRBJ1-6; D remains unclear. The CDR3 has 12 amino acids. Germline-derived CDR1 and CDR2 are MNHEY and SVGEGT. Trimming cost V 0 bases and J 7 bases, with 1 base left between them. The CDR3 DNA is TGTGCCAGCAGTTACTCCAATTCACCCCTCCACTTT. Translated: CASSYSNSPLHF.

This clonotype was counted at least ten times. The V and J genes are TRBV10-1 and TRBJ1-3; TRBD1 aligns across 7 bases. Trimming took 6 bases from V and 4 from J; bases not matched to a gene: 6. CDR3 size: 14 residues. Germline CDR1 is WNHNN and CDR2 is SYGVQD (reference sequence). CDR3 amino acids: CASSVTGPGNTIYF. CDR3 coding DNA: TGCGCCAGCAGCGTGACAGGGCCCGGAAACACCATATATTTT.

This rearrangement joins TRBV6-2 or TRBV6-3 to TRBJ1-1; no reliable D call. CDR1 and CDR2 (germline): MNHEY, SVGEGT. The CDR3 extends over 13 amino acids. V gave up 2 bases and J gave up 0 bases, with 4 bases separating them. The CDR3 loop is CASSYRVNTEAFF. The CDR3 DNA reads TGTGCCAGCAGTTACCGGGTGAACACTGAAGCTTTCTTT.

The chain is built from TRBV30 and TRBJ2-3, with unresolved D. The DNA end lines up better with TRBJ1-5; the J call may be wrong. The germline V gene encodes CDR1 GTSNPN and CDR2 SVGIG (reference sequence). There are 15 residues in the CDR3. CDR3 residues: CAWSVQLAGSSTQHF. CDR3 DNA sequence: TGTGCCTGGAGTGTACAGCTAGCGGGGAGTAGTACGCAGCATTTT.